Below, 27 T cell receptor beta chains from the same sample are listed, as sequenced in a study of blood T cell repertoires in COVID-19. Sequencing used immunoSEQ multiplex PCR; TCRdb keeps in-frame clones, though not all of them. Altogether 250,000 to 350,000 clones are present, about nine tenths being singletons, with the ten largest covering 2.5% to 3.5%. Sequenced sample: peripheral blood. The receptors come from a young woman with COVID-19, enrolled during active disease.

This clone was recorded only once. The genes are TRBV27 and TRBJ1-4, with TRBD1 matching over 8 bases. This CDR3 has 15 residues. The germline V gene encodes CDR1 MNHEY and CDR2 SMNVEV (reference sequence). V lost 2 bases and J lost 7; bases outside the gene matches: 6. CDR3 nucleotide sequence: TGTGCCAGCAGTTTAAGGACAGGGCGTGGTGAAAAACTGTTTTTT. Protein: CASSLRTGRGEKLFF.

The chain carries TRBV6-6 and TRBJ1-1; D is uncertain. Germline CDR1 MNHNY, CDR2 SVGAGI (reference sequence). The CDR3 totals 15 residues. Trimming shortened V by 3 bases and J by 1 base, and 12 bases separated the two germline ends. CDR3 in DNA: TGTGCCAGCAGTTATACTGCCAAAAAGAACACTGAAGCTTTCTTT. It yields the protein CASSYTAKKNTEAFF.

CDR3 coding DNA: TGTGCCAGCAGGGGACAGGGAGAGAATTCACCCCTCCACTTT. Translation gives CASRGQGENSPLHF. V usage is TRBV2 and J usage is TRBJ1-6; 9 bases map to TRBD1. V shed 6 bases and J 7 bases; nucleotides not matched to a gene: 4. The CDR3 extends over 14 amino acids. Germline V lookup: CDR1 SNHLY, CDR2 FYNNEI.

The V and J genes are TRBV7-9 and TRBJ2-2, with D tentatively TRBD2 (5 bases). Germline V gene data show CDR1 as SEHNR and CDR2 as FQNEAQ (reference sequence). The CDR3 totals 17 residues. The V end was cut by 0 bases, the J end by 1 base, with 12 bases between. The CDR3 reads CASSLALDGVNTGELFF. The CDR3 bases are TGTGCCAGCAGCTTAGCGCTAGACGGGGTGAACACCGGGGAGCTGTTTTTT.

This clone was observed a single time. One end of the junction varies from germline; a read error may be responsible. The V gene is TRBV14, the J gene TRBJ1-1; D might be TRBD1 (5 bases). This CDR3 contains 15 residues. Germline V lookup: CDR1 SGHDN, CDR2 FVKESK. CDR3 coding DNA: TGTGTCAGCAGCCTAAGCCGGGGGTTGATCACTGAAGCTTTCTTT. Its protein product is CVSSLSRGLITEAFF.

V and J are TRBV28 and TRBJ1-2; 7 bases line up with TRBD1. CDR3 length equals 15 residues. Germline values: CDR1 MDHEN, CDR2 SYDVKM. J gave up 2 bases and V 4 bases, and 7 bases lay outside the gene matches. The CDR3 region is CASSSKTGPNYGYTF. CDR3 sequence (DNA): TGTGCCAGCAGTTCGAAGACAGGGCCCAACTATGGCTACACCTTC.

The chain employs TRBV6-6 and TRBJ2-3, with a tentative D call TRBD1 (5 bases). V lost 6 bases and J lost 4, with 8 bases in between. Germline CDR1 MNHNY, CDR2 SVGAGI (reference sequence). The CDR3 extends over 12 amino acids. For the CDR3, the DNA is TGTGCCAGCAGCTTAGGGGCAGATACGCAGTATTTT. This sequence encodes CASSLGADTQYF.

This chain connects TRBV29-1 to TRBJ2-1; 15 nucleotides agree with TRBD2. From germline, CDR1 is SQVTM and CDR2 ANQGSEA. The J segment lost 7 bases and the V segment lost 7 bases, leaving 8 bases of the junction unmatched. The CDR3 has 15 residues. Written as DNA, the CDR3 is TGCAGCGCATCCGGGACTAGCGGGAGGATAAATGAGCAGTTCTTC. It yields the protein CSASGTSGRINEQFF.

The chain has TRBV9 and TRBJ1-2; 7 bases match TRBD1. The CDR3 runs 15 residues. Germline lookup yields CDR1 SGDLS and CDR2 YYNGEE. V was pared by 5 bases and J by 3 bases, with 10 bases of the junction left unmatched. CDR3 DNA sequence: TGTGCCAGCAGTCGAATAGGGGGCCGGGACTATGGCTACACCTTC. Translated: CASSRIGGRDYGYTF.

The chain carries TRBV5-1 and TRBJ1-5; D remains ambiguous. There are 15 residues in the CDR3. Germline V CDR1 and CDR2: SGHRS, YFSETQ. Trimming left V 0 bases short and J 4 bases short, with 11 bases between. CDR3: CASSLGLAENQPQHF. CDR3 bases: TGCGCCAGCAGCTTGGGTCTGGCGGAGAATCAGCCCCAGCATTTT.

The J gene is TRBJ1-3, the V gene TRBV28, with D possibly being TRBD1 (6 bases). V was shortened by 5 bases and J by 0 bases, with 14 bases between the two germline ends. Germline V CDR1 and CDR2: MDHEN, SYDVKM. The CDR3 runs to 16 residues. CDR3 loop: CASSPSGTSSGNTIYF. The CDR3 coding sequence is TGTGCCAGCAGTCCCTCCGGGACAAGCTCTGGAAACACCATATATTTT.

The V gene is TRBV4-1, the J gene TRBJ2-2, with 9 bases fitting TRBD1. The CDR3 is 17 amino acids. The germline V gene encodes CDR1 MGHRA and CDR2 YSYEKL. With V trimmed by 4 bases and J by 6 bases, 12 bases remained unmatched. CDR3: CASSPHPWTGDSGELFF. DNA for the CDR3: TGCGCCAGCAGCCCCCACCCTTGGACAGGGGATTCCGGGGAGCTGTTTTTT.

This rearrangement joins TRBV18 to TRBJ1-5, with a weak D call TRBD1 (5 bases). The CDR3 sequence is 17 residues long. The V and J ends lost 4 bases and 2 bases respectively, with 18 bases between them. Germline CDR1 reads KGHSH; CDR2 reads LQKENI. The CDR3 is CASSLWGGANGNQPQHF. In DNA form, the CDR3 reads TGTGCCAGCTCACTATGGGGCGGGGCGAACGGCAATCAGCCCCAGCATTTT.

The chain recombines TRBV24-1 with TRBJ1-4; D is perhaps TRBD1 (5 bases). CDR1 is KGHDR, CDR2 SFDVKD, per germline. This CDR3 region has 13 residues. The V end was cut by 6 bases, the J end by 7 bases, with 11 bases between. The CDR3 is CATSSPGLEKLFF. CDR3 bases: TGTGCCACCAGTTCACCGGGACTTGAAAAACTGTTTTTT.

This chain uses TRBV3-1 (or the pseudogene TRBV3-2) with TRBJ2-7; 10 bases agree with TRBD2. Germline V gene data show CDR1 as LGHDT and CDR2 as YNNKEL (reference sequence). The CDR3 has 15 residues. V lost 4 bases, J lost 7 bases, and 10 bases stayed unmatched. The CDR3 DNA sequence: TGTGCCAGCAGCCGTAAGGGACTAGCGATTTGGGAGCAGTACTTC. As protein: CASSRKGLAIWEQYF.

Comments on this clone: Other nucleotide sequences from this sample produce the same CDR3. The rearrangement joins TRBV28 to TRBJ1-5; D possibly corresponds to TRBD1 (5 bases). The CDR3 is made up of 12 amino acids. Germline V gene lookup returns CDR1 MDHEN and CDR2 SYDVKM. V was pared by 2 bases and J by 7 bases, with 6 bases between. This chain's CDR3 is CASSLRGQPQHF. Here the CDR3 DNA reads TGTGCCAGCAGTTTAAGGGGACAGCCCCAGCATTTT.

The rearrangement joins TRBV6-2 or TRBV6-3 to TRBJ2-3, with unresolved D. Trimming stripped 2 bases from V and 2 bases from J, with 8 bases between. The germline V gene encodes CDR1 MNHEY and CDR2 SVGEGT. CDR3 size: 14 residues. CDR3 amino acids: CASSYGLFTDTQYF. The CDR3 DNA follows: TGTGCCAGCAGTTACGGGCTGTTCACAGATACGCAGTATTTT.

This chain uses TRBV29-1 with TRBJ1-2; D is possibly TRBD1 (5 bases). CDR3 length: 14 amino acids. The V gene lost 4 bases and the J gene lost 4 bases, with 16 bases spanning the gap. CDR1 SQVTM and CDR2 ANQGSEA come from the germline V gene. The CDR3 protein is CSVATTGGSYGYTF. The CDR3 DNA follows: TGCAGCGTTGCAACCACTGGGGGGTCCTATGGCTACACCTTC.

This chain uses TRBV3-1 (or the pseudogene TRBV3-2) with TRBJ2-7; 10 bases map to TRBD2. The CDR3 has 15 amino acids. CDR1 is LGHDT, CDR2 YNNKEL, per germline (reference sequence). V dropped 5 bases and J dropped 6; count of bases not matched to a gene: 10. CDR3 nucleotides: TGTGCCAGCAGCTTCGCTAGCGGGAGTGGGGGCGAGCAGTACTTC. It specifies CASSFASGSGGEQYF.

The chain recombines TRBV29-1 with TRBJ1-1; TRBD1 aligns across 8 bases. V was pared by 5 bases and J by 2 bases, with 4 bases of the junction left unmatched. Germline V lookup: CDR1 SQVTM, CDR2 ANQGSEA. The CDR3 consists of 13 residues. CDR3 in DNA: TGCAGCGTTCACAGGGGGGTCAACACTGAAGCTTTCTTT. Translated: CSVHRGVNTEAFF.

The V and J genes are TRBV2 and TRBJ2-7; 10 nucleotides match TRBD1. Germline V CDR1 and CDR2: SNHLY, FYNNEI. J gave up 0 bases and V 7 bases, and 9 bases lay outside the gene matches. The CDR3 has 16 amino acids. CDR3 loop: CASTKTGGLSSYEQYF. CDR3 in DNA: TGTGCCAGCACTAAGACAGGGGGCCTAAGCTCCTACGAGCAGTACTTC.

V usage is TRBV19 and J usage is TRBJ2-1; 9 bases agree with TRBD2. The trim removed 1 base at V and 9 bases at J, leaving 7 bases unmatched. CDR1 and CDR2 (germline): LNHDA, SQIVND (reference sequence). The CDR3 is 15 residues long. The CDR3 coding sequence is TGTGCCAGTAGTATAGTCGCGGGAGGGCCGGGTGAGCAGTTCTTC. Amino acid sequence: CASSIVAGGPGEQFF.

The chain recombines TRBV5-1 with TRBJ2-3; the match to TRBD2 covers 10 bases. The germline gives CDR1 SGHRS, CDR2 YFSETQ. The CDR3 totals 15 residues. V shed 4 bases, J shed 3 bases, and the junction held 5 bases outside the gene matches. CDR3 loop: CASSQTSGITDTQYF. For the CDR3, the DNA is TGCGCCAGCAGCCAAACTAGCGGGATAACAGATACGCAGTATTTT.

J is TRBJ1-5 and V is TRBV28, with D possibly matching TRBD1 (6 bases). The CDR3 contains 15 residues. The V and J ends lost 4 bases and 4 bases respectively, with 14 bases between them. Germline V gene lookup returns CDR1 MDHEN and CDR2 SYDVKM. This CDR3 is CASSSGGARNQPQHF. In DNA form, the CDR3 reads TGTGCCAGCAGTTCGGGGGGGGCCAGAAATCAGCCCCAGCATTTT.

This rearrangement joins TRBV30 to TRBJ1-3, with D uncertain. The CDR3 spans 14 residues. Per the germline V gene, CDR1 is GTSNPN and CDR2 is SVGIG (reference sequence). V was clipped by 2 bases and J by 1 base, with 9 bases between them. The CDR3 reads CAWSRVLSGNTIYF. DNA of the CDR3: TGTGCCTGGAGTCGGGTTTTATCTGGAAACACCATATATTTT.

This clone has only one observation. This chain uses TRBV6-6 with TRBJ1-2, with D unresolved. The CDR3 has 14 amino acids. V gave up 2 bases and J gave up 6 bases, with 13 bases separating them. CDR1 and CDR2 (germline): MNHNY, SVGAGI (reference sequence). This CDR3 is CASSYSPGDNGYTF. CDR3 nucleotides: TGTGCCAGCAGTTACAGCCCCGGGGATAATGGCTACACCTTC.

V is TRBV5-1 and J is TRBJ1-1, with D possibly TRBD1 on 5 matching bases. Germline loops: CDR1 SGHRS, CDR2 YFSETQ. The CDR3 has 14 amino acids. With 1 base removed from V and 6 bases from J, the gap between germline ends came to 13 bases. The CDR3, as DNA: TGCGCCAGCAGCTTGAGGCAATTAGGGGCTGAAGCTTTCTTT. Protein sequence: CASSLRQLGAEAFF.